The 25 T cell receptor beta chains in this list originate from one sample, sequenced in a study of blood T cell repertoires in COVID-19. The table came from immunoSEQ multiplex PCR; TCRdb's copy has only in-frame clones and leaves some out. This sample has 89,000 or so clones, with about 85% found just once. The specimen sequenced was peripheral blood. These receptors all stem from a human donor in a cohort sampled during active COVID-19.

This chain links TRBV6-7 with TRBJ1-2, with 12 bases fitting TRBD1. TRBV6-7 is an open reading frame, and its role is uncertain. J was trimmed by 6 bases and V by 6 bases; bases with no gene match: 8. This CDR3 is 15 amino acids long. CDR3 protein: CASREPGTGGHGYTF. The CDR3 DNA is TGTGCCAGCAGAGAACCCGGGACAGGGGGCCATGGCTACACCTTC.

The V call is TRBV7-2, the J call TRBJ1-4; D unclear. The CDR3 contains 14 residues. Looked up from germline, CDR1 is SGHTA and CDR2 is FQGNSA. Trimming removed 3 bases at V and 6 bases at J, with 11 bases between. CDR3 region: CASSLHSDHEKLFF. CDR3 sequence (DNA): TGTGCCAGCAGCTTGCACAGTGATCATGAAAAACTGTTTTTT.

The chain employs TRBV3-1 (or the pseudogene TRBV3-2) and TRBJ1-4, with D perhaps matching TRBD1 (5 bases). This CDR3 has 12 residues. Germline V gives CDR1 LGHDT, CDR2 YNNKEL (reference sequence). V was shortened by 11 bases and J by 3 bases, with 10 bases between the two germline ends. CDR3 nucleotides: TGTGCCGCGGGGGGTTCTAATGAAAAACTGTTTTTT. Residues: CAAGGSNEKLFF.

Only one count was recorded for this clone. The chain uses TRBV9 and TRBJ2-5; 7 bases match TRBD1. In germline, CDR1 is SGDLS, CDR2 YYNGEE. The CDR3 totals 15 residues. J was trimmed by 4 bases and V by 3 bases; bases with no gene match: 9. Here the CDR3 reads CASSAPTGFGETQYF. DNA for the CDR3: TGTGCCAGCAGCGCCCCGACAGGGTTCGGAGAGACCCAGTACTTC. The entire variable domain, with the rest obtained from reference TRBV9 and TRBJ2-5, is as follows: DSGVTQTPKHLITATGQRVTLRCSPRSGDLSVYWYQQSLDQGLQFLIQYYNGEERAKGNILERFSAQQFPDLHSELNLSSLELGDSALYFCASSAPTGFGETQYFGPGTRLLVL.

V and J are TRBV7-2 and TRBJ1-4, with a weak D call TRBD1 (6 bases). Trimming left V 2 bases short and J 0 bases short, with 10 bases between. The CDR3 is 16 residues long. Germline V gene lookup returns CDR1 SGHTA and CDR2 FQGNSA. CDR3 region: CASSLSGVTTNEKLFF. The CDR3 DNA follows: TGTGCCAGCAGCTTATCAGGGGTGACAACTAATGAAAAACTGTTTTTT.

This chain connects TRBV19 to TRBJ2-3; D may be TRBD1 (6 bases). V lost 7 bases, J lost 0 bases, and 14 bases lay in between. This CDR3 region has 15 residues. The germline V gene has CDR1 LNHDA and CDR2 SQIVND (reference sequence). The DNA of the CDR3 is TGTGCCAGTACCATTACAGGGTATAGCACAGATACGCAGTATTTT. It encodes CASTITGYSTDTQYF.

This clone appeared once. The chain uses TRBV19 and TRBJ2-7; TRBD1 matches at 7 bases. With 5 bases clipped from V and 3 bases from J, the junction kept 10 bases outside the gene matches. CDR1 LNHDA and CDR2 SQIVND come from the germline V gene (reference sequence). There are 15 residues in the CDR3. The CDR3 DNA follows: TGTGCCAGTAGTGTTTCCCGACAGGGCGACTACGAGCAGTACTTC. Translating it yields CASSVSRQGDYEQYF.

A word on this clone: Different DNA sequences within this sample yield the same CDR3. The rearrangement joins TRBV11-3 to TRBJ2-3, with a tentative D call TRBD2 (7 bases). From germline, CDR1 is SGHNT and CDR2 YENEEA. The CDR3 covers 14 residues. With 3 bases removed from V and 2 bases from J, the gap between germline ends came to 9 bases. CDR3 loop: CASSFGGATDTQYF. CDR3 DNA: TGTGCCAGCAGCTTTGGGGGGGCCACAGATACGCAGTATTTT.

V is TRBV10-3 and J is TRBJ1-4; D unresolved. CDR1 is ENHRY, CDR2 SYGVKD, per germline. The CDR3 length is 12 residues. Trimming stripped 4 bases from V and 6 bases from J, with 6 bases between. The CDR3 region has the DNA TGTGCCATCAGTGGAACGGATGAAAAACTGTTTTTT. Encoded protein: CAISGTDEKLFF.

The CDR3 loop reads CASTPTGATSSYNEQFF. For the CDR3, the DNA is TGTGCCAGCACCCCAACGGGTGCCACTAGCTCCTACAATGAGCAGTTCTTC. This chain links TRBV7-3 with TRBJ2-1; a possible D gene is TRBD2 (5 bases). CDR1 SGHTA and CDR2 FQGTGA come from the germline V gene. The CDR3 runs to 17 residues. Trimming cost V 7 bases and J 0 bases, with 19 bases left between them. Together with reference TRBV7-3 and TRBJ2-1, the CDR3 gives the full variable domain: GAGVSQTPSNKVTEKGKYVELRCDPISGHTALYWYRQSLGQGPEFLIYFQGTGAADDSGLPNDRFFAVRPEGSVSTLKIQRTERGDSAVYLCASTPTGATSSYNEQFFGPGTRLTVL.

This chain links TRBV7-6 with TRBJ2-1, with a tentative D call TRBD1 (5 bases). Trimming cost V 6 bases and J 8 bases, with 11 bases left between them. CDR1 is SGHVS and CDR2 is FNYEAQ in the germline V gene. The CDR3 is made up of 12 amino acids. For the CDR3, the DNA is TGTGCCAGCAGTCGTCAGGGCTATGAGCAGTTCTTC. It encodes CASSRQGYEQFF.

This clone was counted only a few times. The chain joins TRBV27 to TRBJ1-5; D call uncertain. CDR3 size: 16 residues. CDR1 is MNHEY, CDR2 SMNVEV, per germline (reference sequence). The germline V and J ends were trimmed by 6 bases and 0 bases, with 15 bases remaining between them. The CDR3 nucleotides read TGTGCCAGCAGCCCCGACATCCCCTATAGCAATCAGCCCCAGCATTTT. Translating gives CASSPDIPYSNQPQHF.

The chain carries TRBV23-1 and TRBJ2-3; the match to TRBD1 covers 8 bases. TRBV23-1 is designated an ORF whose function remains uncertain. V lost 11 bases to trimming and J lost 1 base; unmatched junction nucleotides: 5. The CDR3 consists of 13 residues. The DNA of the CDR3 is TGCGCCCCCACAGGGGGAGGCACAGATACGCAGTATTTT. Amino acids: CAPTGGGTDTQYF.

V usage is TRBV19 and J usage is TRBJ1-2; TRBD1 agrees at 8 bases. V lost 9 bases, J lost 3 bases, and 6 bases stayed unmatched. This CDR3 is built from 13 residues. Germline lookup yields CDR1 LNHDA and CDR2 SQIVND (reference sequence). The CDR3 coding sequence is TGTGCCAGCCGACAGGGGATCGACTATGGCTACACCTTC. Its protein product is CASRQGIDYGYTF.

The CDR3 here is CASSPSLTVTEAFF. The CDR3 DNA follows: TGTGCCAGCAGTCCCAGCCTGACAGTAACAGAAGCTTTCTTT. This chain connects TRBV6-2 or TRBV6-3 to TRBJ1-1; D might be TRBD1 (5 bases). V shed 5 bases and J shed 8 bases, with 18 bases lying between them. The CDR3 covers 14 residues. Germline CDR1 and CDR2: MNHEY and SVGEGT.

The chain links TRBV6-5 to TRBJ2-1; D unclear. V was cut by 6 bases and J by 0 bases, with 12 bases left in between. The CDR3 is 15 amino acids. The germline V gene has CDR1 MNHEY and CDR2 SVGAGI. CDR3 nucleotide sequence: TGTGCCAGCAGGGCCGCACACAGCTCCTACAATGAGCAGTTCTTC. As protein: CASRAAHSSYNEQFF.

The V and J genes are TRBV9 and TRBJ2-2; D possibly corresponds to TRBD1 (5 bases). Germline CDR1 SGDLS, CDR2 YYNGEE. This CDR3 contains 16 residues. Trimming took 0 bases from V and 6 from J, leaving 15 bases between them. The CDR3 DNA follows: TGTGCCAGCAGCGTAGTGGGTGGGGCCAAGGCCGGGGAGCTGTTTTTT. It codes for CASSVVGGAKAGELFF.

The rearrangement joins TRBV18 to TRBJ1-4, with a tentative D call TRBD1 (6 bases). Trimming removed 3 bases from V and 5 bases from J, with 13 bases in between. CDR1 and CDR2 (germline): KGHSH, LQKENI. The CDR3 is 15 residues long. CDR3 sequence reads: CASSPMPGGNEKLFF. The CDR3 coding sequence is TGTGCCAGCTCACCCATGCCGGGGGGCAATGAAAAACTGTTTTTT.

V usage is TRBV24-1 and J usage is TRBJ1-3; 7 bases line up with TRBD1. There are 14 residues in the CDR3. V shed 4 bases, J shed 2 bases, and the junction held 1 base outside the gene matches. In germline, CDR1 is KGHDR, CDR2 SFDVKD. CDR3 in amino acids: CATSEGTAGNTIYF. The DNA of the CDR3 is TGTGCCACCAGTGAGGGGACAGCTGGAAACACCATATATTTT.

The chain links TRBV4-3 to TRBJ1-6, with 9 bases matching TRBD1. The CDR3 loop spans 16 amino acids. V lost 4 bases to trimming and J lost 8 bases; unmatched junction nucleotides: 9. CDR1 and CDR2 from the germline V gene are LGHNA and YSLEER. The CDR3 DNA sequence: TGCGCCAGCAGCCCCATTGCCCGGGACAGGGATTCACCCCTCCACTTT. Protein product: CASSPIARDRDSPLHF.

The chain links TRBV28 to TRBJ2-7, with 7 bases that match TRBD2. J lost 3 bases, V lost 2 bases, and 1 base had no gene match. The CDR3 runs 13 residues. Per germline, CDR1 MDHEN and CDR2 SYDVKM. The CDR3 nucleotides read TGTGCCAGCAGTTTAGCGGGAGACTACGAGCAGTACTTC. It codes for CASSLAGDYEQYF.

CDR3 sequence (DNA): TGTGCCAGCAGCCTGGACAGGGAAGGACCATATGGCTACACCTTC. This sequence encodes CASSLDREGPYGYTF. The chain has TRBV5-6 and TRBJ1-2, with TRBD1 identical over 8 bases. There are 15 residues in the CDR3. V lost 4 bases to trimming and J lost 5 bases; unmatched junction nucleotides: 10. The V gene's germline CDR1 is SGHDT and CDR2 YYEEEE.

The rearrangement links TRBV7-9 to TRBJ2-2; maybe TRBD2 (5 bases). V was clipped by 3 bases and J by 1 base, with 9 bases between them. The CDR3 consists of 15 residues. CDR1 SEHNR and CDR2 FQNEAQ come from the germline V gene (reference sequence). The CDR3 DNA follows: TGTGCCAGCAGCTTTGTCCGGGGGAACACCGGGGAGCTGTTTTTT. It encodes CASSFVRGNTGELFF.

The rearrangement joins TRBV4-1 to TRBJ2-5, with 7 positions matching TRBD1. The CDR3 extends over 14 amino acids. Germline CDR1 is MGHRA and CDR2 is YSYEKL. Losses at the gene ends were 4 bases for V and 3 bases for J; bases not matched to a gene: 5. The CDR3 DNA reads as TGCGCCAGCAGCCCCCGACAGGGAAAAGAGACCCAGTACTTC. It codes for CASSPRQGKETQYF.

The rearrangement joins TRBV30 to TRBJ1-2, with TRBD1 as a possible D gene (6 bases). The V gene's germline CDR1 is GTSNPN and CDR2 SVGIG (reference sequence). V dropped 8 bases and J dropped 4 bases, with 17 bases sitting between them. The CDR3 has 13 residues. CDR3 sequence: CALARGGAYGYTF. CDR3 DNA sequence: TGTGCCCTGGCCCGGGGGGGGGCCTATGGCTACACCTTC.